This is a list of T cell receptor beta chains from one sample in a study of graft-versus-host responses after intestinal transplantation. TCRdb's table, derived via immunoSEQ multiplex PCR, lists solely in-frame clones and lacks some. The sample has 15,000 to 18,000 clones, over 70% seen once. Sequenced material: ileum tissue, taken 14 days after transplant. These TCRs come from a human patient who received an intestinal transplant, so some T cells may come from the graft donor. Both conserved end residues are part of each CDR3. D genes are given only for firm matches. Expanded clones get a size class; other rows say once, few or many, or leave the size out.

>.|TRBJ2-2|TRBD1|16|TRBV11-3
CASSYRGTDNTGELFF
TGTGCCAGCAGCTACAGGGGGACGGATAACACCGGGGAGCTGTTTTTT
>.|TRBJ1-2|.|16|TRBV27
CASSLSSRPGLGGYTF
TGTGCCAGCAGTTTATCGTCTCGTCCAGGGCTAGGAGGCTACACCTTC
>.|TRBJ2-1|.|15|TRBV23-1
CASSQDHVGGNEQFF
TGCGCCAGCAGTCAAGACCACGTGGGGGGCAATGAGCAGTTCTTC
>.|TRBJ2-1|TRBD2|16|TRBV10-3
CAISPGLAGPSGEQFF
TGTGCCATCAGCCCGGGACTAGCGGGACCGTCGGGGGAGCAGTTCTTC
>.|TRBJ1-2|.|11|TRBV5-6
CASSTQGGYTF
TGTGCCAGCAGCACCCAAGGTGGCTACACCTTC
>.|TRBJ1-5|.|15|TRBV6-5
CASTGDRAGNQPQHF
TGTGCCAGCACCGGAGACCGGGCGGGCAATCAGCCCCAGCATTTT
>.|TRBJ2-3|TRBD1|14|TRBV29-1
CSAETGVRTDTQYF
TGCAGCGCTGAGACAGGGGTGAGAACAGATACGCAGTATTTT
>.|TRBJ2-7|TRBD2|15|TRBV6-5
CASSRLLAGPYEQYF
TGTGCCAGCAGCCGACTACTAGCGGGCCCCTACGAGCAGTACTTC
>.|TRBJ2-7|.|15|TRBV7-8
CASSLDRQSSYEQYF
TGTGCCAGCAGCTTAGATAGGCAGAGCTCCTACGAGCAGTACTTC
>.|TRBJ1-1|.|15|TRBV13
CASSPAAGELAEAFF
TGTGCCAGCAGCCCCGCGGCAGGGGAGTTGGCTGAAGCTTTCTTT
>.|TRBJ2-4|.|15|TRBV28
CASTLGGARKNIQYF
TGTGCCAGCACCTTGGGGGGCGCGCGCAAAAACATTCAGTACTTC
>.|TRBJ2-2|TRBD2|17|TRBV4-1
CASSPQPGLADTGELFF
TGCGCCAGCAGCCCCCAACCGGGACTAGCGGACACCGGGGAGCTGTTTTTT
>.|TRBJ2-5|TRBD2|11|TRBV20-1
CSGLAGETQYF
TGCAGTGGCCTAGCGGGAGAGACCCAGTACTTC
>.|TRBJ1-2|TRBD1|13|TRBV11-1
CASSRTGDYGYTF
TGTGCCAGCAGCCGGACAGGAGACTATGGCTACACCTTC
>.|TRBJ2-5|.|14|TRBV5-1
CASSQGTYQETQYF
TGCGCCAGCAGCCAAGGGACTTACCAAGAGACCCAGTACTTC
>once|TRBJ1-5|.|14|TRBV6-5
CASSYVGIGPPQHF
TGTGCCAGCAGTTACGTGGGGATCGGTCCGCCCCAGCATTTT
>.|TRBJ1-6|TRBD1|14|TRBV6-5
CASRRDSSSSPLHF
TGTGCCAGCAGAAGGGACAGTTCGAGTTCACCCCTCCACTTT
>.|TRBJ1-1|.|11|TRBV29-1
CSVQVGTEAFF
TGCAGCGTACAGGTGGGGACTGAAGCTTTCTTT
>.|TRBJ1-6|.|14|TRBV30
CAWNPGVNNSPLHF
TGTGCCTGGAACCCCGGGGTTAATAATTCACCCCTCCACTTT
>.|TRBJ1-4|.|13|TRBV11-3
CASSLGPGEKLFF
TGTGCCAGCAGCTTAGGTCCGGGTGAAAAACTGTTTTTT
>few|TRBJ1-2|TRBD1|14|TRBV6-1
CASSEAGTGDGYTF
TGTGCCAGCAGTGAGGCCGGGACAGGGGATGGCTACACCTTC
>few|TRBJ2-7|TRBD1|15|TRBV2
CASTTGVSASYEQYF
TGTGCCAGCACCACAGGGGTTTCAGCCTCCTACGAGCAGTACTTC
>.|TRBJ1-2|.|13|TRBV6-5
CASSNEGGSGYTF
TGTGCCAGCAGTAACGAGGGGGGAAGTGGCTACACCTTC
>.|TRBJ1-2|TRBD1|14|TRBV7-9
CASSPGTVLMGYTF
TGTGCCAGCAGCCCCGGGACAGTCCTTATGGGCTACACCTTC
>.|TRBJ2-3|TRBD1|15|TRBV27
CASSPIGQGTDTQYF
TGTGCCAGCAGTCCGATTGGACAGGGAACAGATACGCAGTATTTT
>.|TRBJ2-7|.|11|TRBV20-1
CSTRGVDEQYF
TGCAGTACAAGAGGGGTCGACGAGCAGTACTTC
>.|TRBJ2-7|.|12|TRBV7-9
CASSSRGNEQYF
TGTGCCAGCAGCTCGAGGGGAAACGAGCAGTACTTC
>.|TRBJ1-1|TRBD1|16|TRBV6-5
CASSFYPGQGSTEAFF
TGTGCCAGCAGTTTTTACCCGGGACAGGGAAGCACTGAAGCTTTCTTT
>.|TRBJ1-4|.|13|TRBV18
CASSPGINEKLFF
TGTGCCAGCTCACCGGGGATTAATGAAAAACTGTTTTTT
>.|TRBJ2-3|.|13|TRBV7-6
CASSFMGPDTQYF
TGTGCCAGCAGCTTTATGGGTCCAGATACGCAGTATTTT
>.|TRBJ1-1|.|15|TRBV4-1
CASSQEGIMNTEAFF
TGCGCCAGCAGCCAAGAGGGGATCATGAACACTGAAGCTTTCTTT
>.|TRBJ1-1|.|11|TRBV7-8
CASSLEGEAFF
TGTGCCAGCAGCTTAGAAGGTGAAGCTTTCTTT
>.|TRBJ2-7|.|13|TRBV28
CASSFVGGGEQYF
TGTGCCAGCAGCTTTGTTGGGGGAGGCGAGCAGTACTTC
>.|TRBJ2-2|.|16|TRBV18
CASSPRDWPNTGELFF
TGTGCCAGCTCACCAAGGGACTGGCCGAACACCGGGGAGCTGTTTTTT
>.|TRBJ1-2|.|13|TRBV18
CASSPQGRDGYTF
TGTGCCAGCTCACCACAGGGGAGGGATGGCTACACCTTC
>.|TRBJ2-5|TRBD2|14|TRBV5-4
CASSEGLAGETQYF
TGTGCCAGCAGCGAGGGACTAGCGGGAGAAACCCAGTACTTC
>.|TRBJ2-4|.|14|TRBV7-9
CASSSIPMWEIQYF
TGTGCCAGCAGCTCCATTCCCATGTGGGAGATTCAGTACTTC
>.|TRBJ1-2|.|13|TRBV27
CASSFGLGYGYTF
TGTGCCAGCAGTTTTGGGTTGGGCTATGGCTACACCTTC
>.|TRBJ2-7|TRBD1|18|TRBV19
CASSIAGRTGTGGYEQYF
TGTGCCAGTAGTATAGCTGGCAGAACCGGGACAGGGGGCTACGAGCAGTACTTC
>.|TRBJ2-1|.|12|TRBV6-1
CASRKGRYEQFF
TGTGCCAGCAGGAAAGGCCGCTATGAGCAGTTCTTC
>.|TRBJ2-7|.|13|TRBV9
CASSVGGDYEQYF
TGTGCCAGCAGCGTAGGCGGGGACTACGAGCAGTACTTC
>.|TRBJ2-6|.|14|TRBV27
CASSFDTGANVLTF
TGTGCCAGCAGTTTTGACACTGGGGCCAACGTCCTGACTTTC
>once|TRBJ2-1|.|12|TRBV6-1
CASSGISNEQFF
TGTGCCAGCAGTGGCATAAGCAATGAGCAGTTCTTC
>few|TRBJ1-5|TRBD1|15|TRBV4-1
CASSQGTGEGQPQHF
TGCGCCAGCAGCCAAGGGACAGGGGAGGGGCAGCCCCAGCATTTT
>.|TRBJ2-7|.|14|TRBV7-6
CASSLEAGGYEQYF
TGTGCCAGCAGCTTAGAAGCGGGCGGGTACGAGCAGTACTTC
>once|TRBJ1-1|.|13|TRBV7-9
CASNQVVQIIAFF
TGTGCCAGCAACCAGGTGGTACAGATCATCGCTTTCTTT
>once|TRBJ2-1|.|12|TRBV7-2
CASSFPGLRGFF
TGTGCCAGCAGCTTCCCGGGACTCCGGGGGTTCTTC
>.|TRBJ2-2|.|13|TRBV7-2
CASSFTNTGELFF
TGTGCCAGCAGCTTCACAAACACCGGGGAGCTGTTTTTT
>.|TRBJ2-1|.|15|TRBV5-5
CASSLLAGLGDEQFF
TGTGCCAGCAGCTTGTTGGCGGGGCTTGGGGATGAGCAGTTCTTC
>once|TRBJ2-1|.|14|TRBV9
CASSLRGLNNEQFF
TGTGCCAGCAGCCTCCGGGGACTCAACAATGAGCAGTTCTTC
>.|TRBJ1-1|.|13|TRBV21-1
CASSKKLGTEAFF
TGTGCCAGCAGCAAAAAGTTGGGGACAGAAGCTTTCTTT
>.|TRBJ2-1|.|13|TRBV27
CASSGTYYNEQFF
TGTGCCAGCAGTGGGACCTATTACAATGAGCAGTTCTTC
>.|TRBJ2-1|TRBD2|15|TRBV7-2
CASSPHPGGYNEQFF
TGTGCCAGCAGCCCCCACCCGGGGGGATACAATGAGCAGTTCTTC
>.|TRBJ2-1|TRBD2|16|TRBV2
CASRRTSGSGYNEQFF
TGTGCCAGCAGACGGACTAGCGGGAGTGGGTACAATGAGCAGTTCTTC
>.|TRBJ1-3|TRBD1|15|TRBV6-1
CASSDGQGTGNTIYF
TGTGCCAGCAGCGACGGACAGGGAACTGGAAACACCATATATTTT